This is a list of T cell receptor beta chains from one sample in a study of blood T cell repertoires in COVID-19. Sequencing used immunoSEQ multiplex PCR; TCRdb keeps in-frame clones, though not all of them. In the table there are some 150,000 clones, more than 75% of which are singletons. Source material: peripheral blood. All receptors derive from a man between 65 and 85 years old with acute or convalescent COVID-19. The CDR3 runs from the conserved cysteine through the conserved F or W. The order of the fields is CDR3 length, V gene, clone size, D gene, J gene, CDR3 DNA, CDR3 protein. D genes are given only for firm matches. Where a row states a size, it is once, few, many or the class of an expanded clone; other rows omit it.

15	TRBV30	-	-	TRBJ1-5	TGTGCCTGGAGTGTATATACGGGACAAAATCAGCCCCAGCATTTT	CAWSVYTGQNQPQHF
13	TRBV12-3/TRBV12-4	-	TRBD1	TRBJ1-2	TGTGCCAGCAGGAAGGACAGGGTCTATGGCTACACCTTC	CASRKDRVYGYTF
15	TRBV15	-	-	TRBJ2-7	TGTGCCACCAGCAGAGCACAGGGCCACTCCTACGAGCAGTACTTC	CATSRAQGHSYEQYF
15	TRBV6-2/TRBV6-3	-	-	TRBJ2-1	TGTGCCAGCAGTGGAGGGGGCACTGGGTACAATGAGCAGTTCTTC	CASSGGGTGYNEQFF
14	TRBV2	-	TRBD1	TRBJ1-5	TGTGCCAGCAGCACCCAGGGGGGCAATCAGCCCCAGCATTTT	CASSTQGGNQPQHF
16	TRBV24-1	-	-	TRBJ2-3	TGTGCCACCAGCCTAGCCCCGGGCACCAGCACAGATACGCAGTATTTT	CATSLAPGTSTDTQYF
15	TRBV5-1	-	TRBD1	TRBJ2-5	TGCGCCAGCGCTTACCGGGACAGGGGGCAGAAGACCCAGTACTTC	CASAYRDRGQKTQYF
14	TRBV4-1	-	-	TRBJ2-1	TGCGCCACCTCCTGGAACCGGGATCCCAATGAGCAGTTCTTC	CATSWNRDPNEQFF
14	TRBV25-1	-	-	TRBJ1-3	TGTGCCATCGGAGGGGGGGCAGGATTGGACACCATATATTTT	CAIGGGAGLDTIYF
14	TRBV2	few	-	TRBJ1-1	TGTGCCAGCAGCCTCGGGGGGACGAACACTGAAGCTTTCTTT	CASSLGGTNTEAFF
14	TRBV14	-	-	TRBJ1-1	TGTGCCAGCAGCCAAGAACCGAGCAGGACTGAAGCTTTCTTT	CASSQEPSRTEAFF
19	TRBV28	-	TRBD1	TRBJ2-2	TGTGCCAGCAGTGGTCGGACAGGTCCGCTCCCTTCGAACACCGGGGAGCTGTTTTTT	CASSGRTGPLPSNTGELFF
16	TRBV7-2	-	-	TRBJ1-3	TGTGCCAGCAGCAAAGGGCCCTCAGGGGCTGGAAACACCATATATTTT	CASSKGPSGAGNTIYF
15	TRBV19	-	-	TRBJ2-1	TGTGCCAGTAGTAACCTAGCGAGCTCCTACAATGAGCAGTTCTTC	CASSNLASSYNEQFF
12	TRBV28	-	-	TRBJ1-1	TGTGCCAGCAGAGCCCTACTCAGGGAAGCTTTCTTT	CASRALLREAFF
16	TRBV19	-	-	TRBJ2-5	TGTGCCAGTAGTACCACTGCCAGGGGCGGGTTAGAGACCCAGTACTTC	CASSTTARGGLETQYF
15	TRBV7-9	-	TRBD2	TRBJ2-5	TGTGCCAGCAGCTCGAGCGGGGGCAGACAAGAGACCCAGTACTTC	CASSSSGGRQETQYF
15	TRBV3-1/TRBV3-2	-	TRBD1	TRBJ2-5	TGTGCCAGCAGCCGGCCGACAGGGCCGAGGGAGACCCAGTACTTC	CASSRPTGPRETQYF
17	TRBV28	-	TRBD2	TRBJ2-1	TGTGCCAGCAGTCCCCGACTAGCGGGATCTCAATACAATGAGCAGTTCTTC	CASSPRLAGSQYNEQFF
16	TRBV18	few	-	TRBJ1-5	TGTGCCAGCTCCACCACCCCACACCCTAGCAATCAGCCCCAGCATTTT	CASSTTPHPSNQPQHF
16	TRBV5-1	-	TRBD2	TRBJ2-7	TGCGCCAGCAGCTCAGGACTAGCGGCCGACCTTTACGAGCAGTACTTC	CASSSGLAADLYEQYF
14	TRBV7-7	-	-	TRBJ2-2	TGTGCTAGCAGCCGGGAACAGAACACCGGGGAGCTGTTTTTT	CASSREQNTGELFF
16	TRBV5-1	-	-	TRBJ1-1	TGCGCCAGCAGCTTTGATGTTACGGGACAAAACACTGAAGCTTTCTTT	CASSFDVTGQNTEAFF
15	TRBV11-2	-	-	TRBJ2-7	TGTGCCAGCAGACTAGCGGGACAGGGAACCTACGAGCAGTACTTC	CASRLAGQGTYEQYF
15	TRBV7-2	-	-	TRBJ1-3	TGTGCCAGCAGCTTAAACACAGGGTCTGGAAACACCATATATTTT	CASSLNTGSGNTIYF
13	TRBV5-1	-	-	TRBJ1-4	TGCGCCAGCAGCTCCTTGACAGCAGAAAAACTGTTTTTT	CASSSLTAEKLFF
16	TRBV5-8	-	TRBD1	TRBJ2-1	TGTGCCAGCAGCCCCCTCCCGACAGGGTCCGACAATGAGCAGTTCTTC	CASSPLPTGSDNEQFF
12	TRBV9	-	-	TRBJ2-1	TGTGCCAGCAGCGTAGCGGGGGATGAGCAGTTCTTC	CASSVAGDEQFF
17	TRBV6-4	-	TRBD1	TRBJ1-2	TGTGCCAGCAGTCCGAAGGGACAGGGGGATACTAACTATGGCTACACCTTC	CASSPKGQGDTNYGYTF
15	TRBV5-1	-	-	TRBJ2-2	TGCGCCAGCAGCTCGGATGGGGGCCAGGCCGGGGAGCTGTTTTTT	CASSSDGGQAGELFF
15	TRBV5-1	-	-	TRBJ1-2	TGCGCCAGCAGCCCCGGTTTCCGAGGGGGCTATGGCTACACCTTC	CASSPGFRGGYGYTF
12	TRBV19	-	-	TRBJ1-3	TGTGCCAGTAGAGCTCCTGGAAACACCATATATTTT	CASRAPGNTIYF
17	TRBV6-1	-	-	TRBJ2-5	TGTGCCAGCAGTGAAGCCCGGATGTACCGGGCGGGAGAGACCCAGTACTTC	CASSEARMYRAGETQYF